This T cell receptor (beta chain) came from a study of cytomegalovirus exposure and HLA in healthy donors. Primers included in the PCR were 60 Vbeta and 13 Jbeta primers. Profiled with immunoSEQ multiplex PCR; TCRdb holds only in-frame clones, not every one. This sample has roughly 150,000 clones, with around 78% found just once. CDR3 length: 15 residues. With respect to this clone: Its antigen is not identified.

Notes on the study in general: Associated with cytomegalovirus, according to the listing, were 150 to 200 TCR beta chains. TCR beta V segments were, for the most part, productive about 87% or about 30% of the time in an earlier analysis.

Sequenced: PBMCs. This receptor was identified in a woman aged 40 to 55 in good health and CMV-seropositive. V and J are TRBV21-1 and TRBJ1-2; the table's D call of TRBD1 was not tested on the DNA. TRBV21-1 is labeled a pseudogene. CDR3 protein: CASNTGTPRDYGYTF. In DNA form, the CDR3 reads TGTGCCAGCAATACCGGGACACCGAGGGACTATGGCTACACCTTC.